The rows below give T cell receptor beta chains drawn from one sample of a study of blood T cell repertoires in COVID-19. The method was immunoSEQ multiplex PCR; TCRdb's version includes in-frame clones alone and lacks a portion of them. This table has 100,000 to 150,000 clones, around 81% appearing once. Sequencing input: peripheral blood. The source of these receptors is a man between 60 and 70 years old with acute or convalescent COVID-19. Each CDR3 is given with its conserved first and last residue. Each record gives: J gene, V gene, clone size, D gene, CDR3 length, CDR3 protein, CDR3 DNA. D genes are given only for firm matches. Size tells how often a clone was seen (once, few, many) or the class of an expanded clone, and some rows leave it out.

>TRBJ2-3|TRBV5-1|NA|TRBD2|19
CASSRKGASGSVSTDTQYF
TGCGCCAGCAGCCGAAAGGGGGCTAGCGGGAGTGTTAGCACAGATACGCAGTATTTT
>TRBJ1-1|TRBV27|NA|NA|13
CASSPPGNTEAFF
TGTGCCAGCAGTCCGCCGGGGAACACTGAAGCTTTCTTT
>TRBJ2-2|TRBV9|NA|TRBD1|15
CASSDRGQNTGELFF
TGTGCCAGCAGCGACAGGGGGCAGAACACCGGGGAGCTGTTTTTT
>TRBJ1-2|TRBV9|NA|NA|13
CASSVAGASGYTF
TGTGCCAGCAGCGTAGCAGGGGCATCTGGCTACACCTTC
>TRBJ2-6|TRBV7-6|NA|NA|15
CASSLFGTGANVLTF
TGTGCCAGCAGCTTATTCGGGACTGGGGCCAACGTCCTGACTTTC
>TRBJ2-3|TRBV5-1|few|NA|13
CASSFRDTDTQYF
TGCGCCAGCAGCTTCAGGGATACAGATACGCAGTATTTT
>TRBJ2-2|TRBV5-1|few|TRBD1|17
CASSLSRTGSITGELFF
TGCGCCAGCAGCTTGTCCCGGACAGGGAGCATCACCGGGGAGCTGTTTTTT
>TRBJ2-1|TRBV9|NA|NA|13
CASSVPGGNEQFF
TGTGCCAGCAGCGTGCCCGGGGGCAATGAGCAGTTCTTC
>TRBJ1-1|TRBV27|NA|NA|14
CASRVGQVNTEAFF
TGTGCCAGCAGGGTGGGGCAAGTGAACACTGAAGCTTTCTTT
>TRBJ2-5|TRBV6-2/TRBV6-3|NA|NA|14
CASSLAVKRETQYF
TGTGCCAGCAGTTTAGCGGTAAAAAGGGAGACCCAGTACTTC
>TRBJ2-5|TRBV18|NA|NA|13
CASSPGLQETQYF
TGTGCCAGCTCACCGGGACTCCAAGAGACCCAGTACTTC
>TRBJ1-4|TRBV19|NA|TRBD1|13
CASTGQGDEKLFF
TGTGCCAGTACGGGACAGGGGGATGAAAAACTGTTTTTT
>TRBJ2-1|TRBV7-6|NA|TRBD2|18
CASSLSGLAESSYNEQFF
TGTGCCAGCAGCCTATCGGGACTAGCGGAAAGCTCCTACAATGAGCAGTTCTTC
>TRBJ2-3|TRBV5-5|NA|TRBD2|19
CASSAGTSGRAPLSDTQYF
TGTGCCAGCAGTGCCGGGACTAGCGGGAGGGCCCCTCTCTCAGATACGCAGTATTTT
>TRBJ1-1|TRBV5-5|few|TRBD1|14
CASSQTGGSTEAFF
TGTGCCAGCAGCCAGACAGGGGGAAGTACTGAAGCTTTCTTT
>TRBJ2-2|TRBV9|NA|NA|14
CASSVDGNTGELFF
TGTGCCAGCAGCGTAGACGGGAACACCGGGGAGCTGTTTTTT
>TRBJ2-5|TRBV11-1|NA|TRBD2|16
CASSLGLAGSGETQYF
TGTGCCAGCAGCTTGGGACTAGCGGGATCAGGGGAGACCCAGTACTTC
>TRBJ2-3|TRBV5-4|NA|TRBD1|16
CASSPHGQGGADTQYF
TGTGCCAGCAGCCCACACGGACAGGGTGGAGCAGATACGCAGTATTTT
>TRBJ2-1|TRBV11-2|NA|NA|16
CASSPLHSSSYNEQFF
TGTGCCAGCAGCCCCCTCCACTCGAGCTCCTACAATGAGCAGTTCTTC
>TRBJ2-3|TRBV28|NA|TRBD1|17
CASSLPGQAGNTDTQYF
TGTGCCAGCAGTCTTCCTGGACAGGCTGGGAACACAGATACGCAGTATTTT
>TRBJ1-1|TRBV19|NA|NA|12
CASRPGATEAFF
TGTGCCAGTAGACCTGGGGCCACTGAAGCTTTCTTT
>TRBJ2-7|TRBV27|NA|TRBD2|13
CASRYPGGFEQYF
TGTGCCAGCAGATACCCGGGGGGTTTCGAGCAGTACTTC
>TRBJ2-1|TRBV29-1|NA|TRBD2|15
CSVAPGRGARNEQFF
TGCAGCGTTGCCCCGGGGCGGGGGGCAAGGAATGAGCAGTTCTTC
>TRBJ2-1|TRBV9|NA|TRBD2|15
CASSGTGTSDNEQFF
TGTGCCAGCAGCGGAACAGGGACTAGCGACAATGAGCAGTTCTTC
>TRBJ2-2|TRBV28|once|TRBD1|14
CASRGDRNTGELFF
TGTGCCAGCAGGGGGGACAGGAACACCGGGGAGCTGTTTTTT
>TRBJ2-5|TRBV19|NA|TRBD1|15
CASSVTGTGMETQYF
TGTGCCAGTAGTGTTACAGGGACAGGGATGGAGACCCAGTACTTC
>TRBJ2-2|TRBV5-1|NA|NA|16
CASLRGAAQATGELFF
TGCGCCAGCCTTCGGGGGGCCGCCCAAGCTACCGGGGAGCTGTTTTTT
>TRBJ2-2|TRBV6-5|NA|TRBD1|15
CASSPGQGNTGELFF
TGTGCCAGCAGTCCGGGACAGGGCAACACCGGGGAGCTGTTTTTT
>TRBJ2-2|TRBV6-5|NA|NA|15
CASSLVQGGTGELFF
TGTGCCAGCAGTCTCGTGCAGGGGGGCACCGGGGAGCTGTTTTTT
>TRBJ2-1|TRBV3-1/TRBV3-2|NA|TRBD2|16
CASSHPTSGIGNEQFF
TGTGCCAGCAGCCATCCGACTAGCGGGATTGGAAATGAGCAGTTCTTC
>TRBJ2-5|TRBV7-9|NA|TRBD1|16
CASSLDGTGKQETQYF
TGTGCCAGCAGCTTGGACGGGACAGGGAAACAAGAGACCCAGTACTTC
>TRBJ2-7|TRBV9|NA|NA|13
CASSVGDNYEQYF
TGTGCCAGCAGCGTAGGGGACAACTACGAGCAGTACTTC
>TRBJ2-2|TRBV11-2|NA|TRBD2|16
CASSLLTSGTTGELFF
TGTGCCAGCAGCCTCCTGACTAGCGGGACCACCGGGGAGCTGTTTTTT
>TRBJ2-3|TRBV30|NA|TRBD2|13
CAWSVAGRGTQYF
TGTGCCTGGAGTGTAGCAGGGAGGGGTACGCAGTATTTT
>TRBJ2-1|TRBV27|NA|TRBD2|17
CASSLRGSGSTYNEQFF
TGTGCCAGCAGTTTAAGAGGTAGCGGGAGTACCTACAATGAGCAGTTCTTC
>TRBJ2-2|TRBV28|few|TRBD1|17
CASSLYPGQGRTGELFF
TGTGCCAGCAGTTTATATCCAGGACAGGGGCGCACCGGGGAGCTGTTTTTT
>TRBJ2-1|TRBV3-1/TRBV3-2|NA|NA|14
CASSQRRVGNEQFF
TGTGCCAGCAGCCAACGCAGGGTTGGGAATGAGCAGTTCTTC
>TRBJ1-4|TRBV6-6|NA|NA|13
CASSYPGHEKLFF
TGTGCCAGCAGTTATCCCGGTCATGAAAAACTGTTTTTT
>TRBJ1-2|TRBV4-2|NA|TRBD1|14
CASSRGTANYGYTF
TGTGCCAGCAGCCGAGGGACAGCTAACTATGGCTACACCTTC
>TRBJ1-3|TRBV11-2|NA|NA|16
CASSLGRQAGRNTIYF
TGTGCCAGCAGCTTAGGACGACAGGCAGGGCGAAACACCATATATTTT
>TRBJ1-6|TRBV3-1/TRBV3-2|NA|NA|14
CASTARASGSPLHF
TGTGCCAGCACGGCCCGGGCCTCGGGATCACCCCTCCACTTT
>TRBJ2-1|TRBV11-2|NA|TRBD2|16
CASSLGVSGSSDEQFF
TGTGCCAGCAGCTTAGGTGTTAGCGGGAGTTCTGATGAGCAGTTCTTC
>TRBJ2-1|TRBV3-1/TRBV3-2|NA|TRBD1|15
CASSQGTGPRNEQFF
TGTGCCAGCAGCCAAGGGACAGGCCCTAGGAATGAGCAGTTCTTC
>TRBJ2-3|TRBV24-1|NA|TRBD2|16
CATSDSSGRAPDTQYF
TGTGCCACCAGTGATTCTAGCGGGAGGGCCCCAGATACGCAGTATTTT